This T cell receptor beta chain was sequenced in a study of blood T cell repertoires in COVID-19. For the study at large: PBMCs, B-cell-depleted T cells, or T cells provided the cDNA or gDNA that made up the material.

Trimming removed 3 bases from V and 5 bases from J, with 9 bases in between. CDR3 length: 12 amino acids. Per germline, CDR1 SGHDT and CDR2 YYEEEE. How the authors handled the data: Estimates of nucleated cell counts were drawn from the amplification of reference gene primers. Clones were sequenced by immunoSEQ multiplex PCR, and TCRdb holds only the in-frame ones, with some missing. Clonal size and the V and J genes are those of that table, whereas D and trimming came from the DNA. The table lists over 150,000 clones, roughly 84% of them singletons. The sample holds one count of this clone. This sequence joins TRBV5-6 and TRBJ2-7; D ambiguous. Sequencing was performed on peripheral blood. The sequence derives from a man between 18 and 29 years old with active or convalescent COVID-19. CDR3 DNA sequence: TGTGCCAGCAGCTGGAGACCGGACGAGCAGTACTTC. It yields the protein CASSWRPDEQYF.